The present T cell receptor beta chain was sequenced within a study of blood T cells in healthy people across ages. Whole-study results and caveats: Measured against age, TCR beta diversity per million T cells decreased in a roughly linear manner. Leaving the PBMCs unsorted stopped any conclusive comparison of naive versus antigen-experienced cells.

The second PCR ran about 6 to 11 cycles with a sample-barcoded 5' primer and J-beta primers. TCRdb redid the calling of the 5' RACE reads with MiXCR, one entry per CDR3 protein. The sample includes over 1,500,000 distinct CDR3 sequences, around 50% of them seen just once. This clonotype was recorded a few times. Antigen unknown. The sequence was collected from a woman aged 35 to 49 in good health. The sample comprised blood.

The CDR3 nucleotides are TGTGCCAGCAGCGTAGGGGGGACGACAGGGGGGTTCTTC. Protein product: CASSVGGTTGGFF. This rearrangement joins TRBV7-2 to TRBJ2-1; 9 bases align to TRBD1. After removal of 5 bases from V and 15 bases from J, the junction contained 11 bases not matched to a gene. In germline, CDR1 is SGHTA, CDR2 FQGNSA. This CDR3 spans 13 amino acids.